This entry lists 29 T cell receptor beta chains sequenced from one sample in a study of cytomegalovirus exposure and HLA in healthy donors. Use of 60 Vbeta and 13 Jbeta primers characterized the PCR. TCRdb's copy holds only in-frame clones and misses some; the assay was immunoSEQ multiplex PCR. The sample records about 140,000 clones, 78% being singletons. The sequenced sample was PBMCs. The receptor source for this set is a woman in her thirties or forties in good health and CMV-seropositive.

In regard to this clone: Different DNA sequences within this sample yield the same CDR3. This chain connects TRBV29-1 to TRBJ2-1, with D perhaps TRBD1 (5 bases). V was pared by 4 bases and J by 6 bases, with 7 bases between. The length of the CDR3 is 11 residues. Germline assignment: CDR1 SQVTM and CDR2 ANQGSEA. CDR3 in DNA: TGCAGCGTTGCGCAGGGCAATGAGCAGTTCTTC. Its translation: CSVAQGNEQFF.

This chain connects TRBV5-8 to TRBJ2-3; D might be TRBD1 (6 bases). Germline loops: CDR1 SGHTS, CDR2 YDEGEE. V was trimmed by 4 bases and J by 1 base, leaving 10 bases between them. The length of the CDR3 is 14 residues. CDR3 coding DNA: TGTGCCAGCAGCCCGAGACAGGGCACAGATACGCAGTATTTT. Protein: CASSPRQGTDTQYF.

The genes are TRBV6-1 and TRBJ2-1; perhaps TRBD2 as D (5 bases). V lost 5 bases and J lost 8, with 13 bases in between. This CDR3 has 13 amino acids. Germline loops: CDR1 MNHNS, CDR2 SASEGT. This chain's CDR3 is CASSPVTRDEQFF. The CDR3 DNA is TGTGCCAGCAGTCCGGTGACGCGGGATGAGCAGTTCTTC.

The chain carries TRBV7-8 and TRBJ1-4, with D possibly TRBD1 on 5 matching bases. V was pared by 4 bases and J by 2 bases, with 11 bases between. This CDR3 region has 15 residues. Germline loops: CDR1 SGHVS, CDR2 FQNEAQ. DNA of the CDR3: TGTGCCAGCAGCTCCTGGGGGGGGACTAATGAAAAACTGTTTTTT. It specifies CASSSWGGTNEKLFF.

This sequence joins TRBV6-1 and TRBJ1-1, with D unclear. V was shortened by 1 base and J by 6 bases, with 12 bases between the two germline ends. This CDR3 is built from 14 residues. From germline, CDR1 is MNHNS and CDR2 SASEGT. CDR3 in amino acids: CASSEVFGEAEAFF. The CDR3 coding sequence is TGTGCCAGCAGTGAAGTATTTGGAGAGGCTGAAGCTTTCTTT.

This clone came up once. The chain employs TRBV28 and TRBJ2-4; D is possibly TRBD1 (5 bases). Germline V CDR1 and CDR2: MDHEN, SYDVKM. Trimming took 1 base from V and 4 from J, leaving 14 bases between them. The CDR3 covers 16 residues. The CDR3 DNA reads TGTGCCAGCAGTTTATTGGCCAGGGATCGAAAAAACATTCAGTACTTC. This gives the protein CASSLLARDRKNIQYF.

The gene calls are TRBV5-1 and TRBJ2-7; possible D gene TRBD1, 6 bases. Trimming took off 1 base at V and 3 bases at J, with 11 bases between the two ends. This CDR3 is 14 amino acids long. CDR1 SGHRS and CDR2 YFSETQ come from the germline V gene. The chain's CDR3 is CASSLQGGFYEQYF. The CDR3 coding sequence is TGCGCCAGCAGCTTGCAAGGGGGTTTCTACGAGCAGTACTTC.

This chain connects TRBV5-1 to TRBJ1-2, with 7 bases identical to TRBD1. Trimming at V came to 2 bases and at J to 6 bases, leaving 13 bases not matched to a gene. CDR1 and CDR2 (germline): SGHRS, YFSETQ. The CDR3 runs to 16 residues. The CDR3 nucleotides read TGCGCCAGCAGCTTCCGGGGACCCGGGACAGTCGATGGCTACACCTTC. It translates to CASSFRGPGTVDGYTF.

The chain links TRBV7-6 to TRBJ2-7; 11 bases are shared with TRBD1. Germline CDR1 and CDR2: SGHVS and FNYEAQ. This CDR3 has 15 amino acids. The V gene end was trimmed by 5 bases and the J gene end by 3 bases; junction bases not matched to a gene: 6. The CDR3 nucleotides read TGTGCCAGCAGCCCTACCGGGACAGGGGGCTACGAGCAGTACTTC. It specifies CASSPTGTGGYEQYF.

The chain is built from TRBV25-1 and TRBJ2-5; 8 nucleotides line up with TRBD2. V shed 5 bases and J 7 bases; nucleotides not matched to a gene: 0. The length of the CDR3 is 11 residues. The germline CDR1 and CDR2 sequences are MGHDK and SYGVNS. For the CDR3, the DNA is TGTGCCAGCAGTCGGGGGGGGACCCAGTACTTC. As protein: CASSRGGTQYF. Full variable domain (rest looked up from reference TRBV25-1 and TRBJ2-5): EADIYQTPRYLVIGTGKKITLECSQTMGHDKMYWYQQDPGMELHLIHYSYGVNSTEKGDLSSESTVSRIRTEHFPLTLESARPSHTSQYLCASSRGGTQYFGPGTRLLVL.

This clone showed up just a few times. The genes are TRBV5-1 and TRBJ2-5, with 11 bases that match TRBD1. CDR1 and CDR2 from the germline V gene are SGHRS and YFSETQ. V gave up 7 bases and J gave up 2 bases; unmatched junction bases: 1. The CDR3 sequence is 13 residues long. The CDR3, as DNA: TGCGCCAGCCGGGACAGGGGGCAAGAGACCCAGTACTTC. Translated: CASRDRGQETQYF.

This clone has just a few counts. DNA for the CDR3: TGTGCCAGCAGCCAAGATCGGGCGGGCAGCTCTGGAAACACCATATATTTT. Amino acid sequence: CASSQDRAGSSGNTIYF. The chain couples TRBV4-2 to TRBJ1-3; D not resolved. With 0 bases removed from V and 0 bases from J, the gap between germline ends came to 12 bases. Looked up from germline, CDR1 is LGHNA and CDR2 is YNFKEQ. The CDR3 runs 17 residues.

This clone was detected only a few times. This CDR3 is CASSLPRTGTEAFF. In DNA form, the CDR3 reads TGTGCCAGCAGTTTACCTCGGACGGGGACTGAAGCTTTCTTT. V usage is TRBV28 and J usage is TRBJ1-1; D remains unclear. The germline CDR1 and CDR2 sequences are MDHEN and SYDVKM. The CDR3 is 14 amino acids. Between the trimmed V and J ends, which lost 2 bases and 5 bases, there was a span of 12 bases.

This clone came up once. The V gene is TRBV6-5, the J gene TRBJ2-1; the match to TRBD2 covers 7 bases. Trimming removed 8 bases from V and 5 bases from J; junction bases left unmatched: 12. The CDR3 spans 15 residues. From germline, CDR1 is MNHEY and CDR2 SVGAGI. The CDR3: CASRPRLADNNEQFF. As DNA, the CDR3 is TGTGCCAGCCGCCCGAGACTAGCCGACAACAATGAGCAGTTCTTC.

The V call is TRBV29-1, the J call TRBJ2-6, with D possibly TRBD1 on 6 matching bases. The germline V gene has CDR1 SQVTM and CDR2 ANQGSEA. The CDR3 consists of 14 residues. V shed 6 bases and J shed 2 bases, with 11 bases lying between them. This chain's CDR3 is CSVKTGTGANVLTF. For the CDR3, the DNA is TGCAGCGTCAAAACAGGGACTGGGGCCAACGTCCTGACTTTC.

This clone was found a few times. The rearrangement links TRBV6-5 to TRBJ1-2; 9 bases line up with TRBD1. The length of the CDR3 is 14 residues. The ends lost 7 bases at V and 5 bases at J; junction bases unmatched: 8. The germline V gene has CDR1 MNHEY and CDR2 SVGAGI. Written as DNA, the CDR3 is TGTGCCAGCAACACAGGGGGCTCAGGTTATGGCTACACCTTC. Its protein product is CASNTGGSGYGYTF.

The chain uses TRBV7-8 and TRBJ1-5, with 7 positions matching TRBD1. Per the germline V gene, CDR1 is SGHVS and CDR2 is FQNEAQ. V was pared by 7 bases and J by 4 bases, with 19 bases of the junction left unmatched. This CDR3 has 18 amino acids. The CDR3 sequence is CASTYRRSERGQNQPQHF. In DNA form, the CDR3 reads TGTGCCAGCACTTACAGAAGAAGTGAAAGGGGGCAGAATCAGCCCCAGCATTTT.

The rearrangement uses TRBV15 and TRBJ2-1; 7 bases match TRBD2. Per germline, CDR1 LNHNV and CDR2 YYDKDF (reference sequence). This CDR3 comprises 18 residues. The trim removed 3 bases at V and 2 bases at J, leaving 13 bases unmatched. The CDR3 DNA reads TGTGCCACCAGCAGTTCAGCGGGATTATTCTCTGCCTACAATGAGCAGTTCTTC. It is translated as CATSSSAGLFSAYNEQFF.

The rearrangement links TRBV30 to TRBJ2-1, with 9 nucleotides matching TRBD2. The CDR3 has 15 amino acids. The V gene end was trimmed by 3 bases and the J gene end by 13 bases; junction bases not matched to a gene: 16. In germline, CDR1 is GTSNPN, CDR2 SVGIG (reference sequence). The CDR3 DNA follows: TGTGCCTGGAGCAATGATGTAGGACTAGCGCCGAGACAGTTCTTC. Protein: CAWSNDVGLAPRQFF. The entire variable domain, with the rest obtained from reference TRBV30 and TRBJ2-1, is as follows: SQTIHQWPATLVQPVGSPLSLECTVEGTSNPNLYWYRQAAGRGLQLLFYSVGIGQISSEVPQNLSASRPQDRQFILSSKKLLLSDSGFYLCAWSNDVGLAPRQFFGPGTRLTVL.

This rearrangement joins TRBV1 to TRBJ2-1; the tabulated D call, TRBD2, remains unverified against the DNA. TRBV1 is annotated as a pseudogene. The CDR3 length is 16 residues. CDR3 sequence reads: CTSSHQREESYNEQFF. As DNA, the CDR3 is TGCACCAGCAGCCACCAGCGGGAGGAATCCTACAATGAGCAGTTCTTC.

The rearrangement uses TRBV9 and TRBJ2-5; 7 nucleotides match TRBD2. The ends lost 9 bases at V and 0 bases at J; junction bases unmatched: 5. Germline V CDR1 and CDR2: SGDLS, YYNGEE. There are 13 residues in the CDR3. CDR3 loop: CATGLDYQETQYF. The CDR3 DNA reads TGTGCCACAGGACTAGACTACCAAGAGACCCAGTACTTC.

The chain has TRBV6-5 and TRBJ2-4, with 8 bases lining up with TRBD2. This CDR3 is built from 14 residues. J was trimmed by 6 bases and V by 5 bases; bases with no gene match: 6. Germline CDR1 is MNHEY and CDR2 is SVGAGI. The CDR3 loop reads CASSLTSGRNIQYF. CDR3 nucleotide sequence: TGTGCCAGCAGTCTCACTAGCGGACGAAACATTCAGTACTTC.

V usage is TRBV2 and J usage is TRBJ1-5; D perhaps matches TRBD1 (5 bases). Between the trimmed V and J ends, which lost 6 bases and 0 bases, there was a span of 18 bases. The CDR3 runs to 17 residues. Germline-derived CDR1 and CDR2 are SNHLY and FYNNEI. The CDR3 loop is CASSDRLPPYSNQPQHF. In DNA, the CDR3 is TGTGCCAGCAGCGACAGACTTCCTCCTTATAGCAATCAGCCCCAGCATTTT.

The gene calls are TRBV28 and TRBJ1-1; the D gene is possibly TRBD1 (5 bases). From germline, CDR1 is MDHEN and CDR2 SYDVKM. The V gene lost 4 bases and the J gene lost 6 bases, with 15 bases spanning the gap. The CDR3 has 14 amino acids. The CDR3 sequence: CASSSMGGGAEAFF. In DNA form, the CDR3 reads TGTGCCAGCAGTTCGATGGGGGGAGGGGCTGAAGCTTTCTTT. Based on the CDR3 plus reference TRBV28 and TRBJ1-1, the full variable domain is DVKVTQSSRYLVKRTGEKVFLECVQDMDHENMFWYRQDPGLGLRLIYFSYDVKMKEKGDIPEGYSVSREKKERFSLILESASTNQTSMYLCASSSMGGGAEAFFGQGTRLTVV.

This clone has just one count. The CDR3 is CASSRKDRANTGELFF. DNA of the CDR3: TGTGCCAGCAGCCGGAAGGACAGGGCGAACACCGGGGAGCTGTTTTTT. This chain links TRBV7-3 with TRBJ2-2, with TRBD1 matching 8 bases. This CDR3 is 16 amino acids long. Germline loops: CDR1 SGHTA, CDR2 FQGTGA. The J segment lost 0 bases and the V segment lost 5 bases, leaving 5 bases of the junction unmatched.

V is TRBV6-5 and J is TRBJ1-3; D gene unclear. This CDR3 comprises 16 residues. CDR1 and CDR2 (germline): MNHEY, SVGAGI. The V gene lost 0 bases and the J gene lost 0 bases, with 9 bases spanning the gap. CDR3 protein: CASSYSFALSGNTIYF. CDR3 bases: TGTGCCAGCAGTTACTCGTTCGCACTCTCTGGAAACACCATATATTTT.

The V and J genes are TRBV7-9 and TRBJ2-1; D unresolved. V was cut by 5 bases and J by 2 bases, with 13 bases left in between. Looked up from germline, CDR1 is SEHNR and CDR2 is FQNEAQ (reference sequence). CDR3 length equals 15 residues. The DNA of the CDR3 is TGTGCCAGCAGCCCAACCGGCCTAGCCTACAATGAGCAGTTCTTC. Amino acids: CASSPTGLAYNEQFF.

The J gene is TRBJ1-6, the V gene TRBV6-1, with D perhaps TRBD1 (5 bases). The CDR3 sequence is 13 residues long. Germline lookup yields CDR1 MNHNS and CDR2 SASEGT. Between the trimmed V and J ends, which lost 1 base and 13 bases, there was a span of 11 bases. CDR3 nucleotides: TGTGCCAGCAGTGAAGTGGGGCCCATTCCCCTCCACTTT. Residues: CASSEVGPIPLHF.

J is TRBJ2-5 and V is TRBV4-2; D may be TRBD2 (5 bases). The V and J ends lost 4 bases and 11 bases respectively, with 26 bases between them. The CDR3 is made up of 16 amino acids. Germline V gene sequence: CDR1 LGHNA, CDR2 YNFKEQ. This CDR3 is CASSPSRAGANGEQYF. Written as DNA, the CDR3 is TGTGCCAGCAGCCCCTCTAGGGCGGGCGCCAACGGAGAGCAGTACTTC.